This TCR beta chain stems from a study of T cells in Graves' hyperthyroidism and ophthalmopathy. Before ophthalmopathy appeared, progressors gave blood at initial hyperthyroidism diagnosis. Amplification of TCR beta CDR3 regions was performed using RNA transcripts as template. The HTBI set primed first-round TCR CDR3 RT-PCR. TCRdb reprocessed the multiplex PCR reads via MiXCR and lists one record per CDR3 protein. The sample holds 110,000 to 150,000 distinct CDR3 sequences, around 20% seen once. Concerning this clonotype: Its antigen remains unknown.

V lost 4 bases to trimming and J lost 0 bases, with 13 bases between them. The CDR3 runs 15 residues. CDR1 WSHSY and CDR2 SAAADI come from the germline V gene. Study results and caveats: The majority of expanded thyroid clonotypes above 0.001 also appeared in blood. Median prediction lead before ophthalmopathy onset was 6.5 months with the model. A model using 13 V-J features told ophthalmopathy apart from stable hyperthyroidism.

The sample consisted of blood. This chain links TRBV10-2 with TRBJ2-7; D may match TRBD1 or TRBD2 (5 bases each). The sequence derives from a woman aged 45-59 years with Graves' hyperthyroidism that later progressed to Graves' ophthalmopathy. The CDR3 sequence: CASSVPGTASYEQYF. CDR3 coding DNA: TGCGCCAGCAGTGTGCCCGGGACGGCCTCCTACGAGCAGTACTTC.